This TCR beta chain stems from a study of T-cell memory formation after mild COVID-19. TCRdb called the 5' RACE reads again in MiXCR, with one record for every CDR3 protein. The sample has 80,000 to 90,000 distinct CDR3 sequences, roughly 23% seen once. The CDR3 has 14 amino acids. The V gene's germline CDR1 is MNHNY and CDR2 SVGAGI (reference sequence). With 6 bases clipped from V and 7 bases from J, the junction kept 8 bases outside the gene matches. This clonotype was found a few times. V gene TRBV6-6 combines with J gene TRBJ1-4, with 7 positions matching TRBD1. The receptor comes from a man aged 18-30 years who had mild COVID-19 (a few samples of this study predate the infection). Cell type and time point are not known. The source material was PBMCs or a T cell subset sorted from them (not recorded which). CDR3 region: CASSPDRVFEKLFF. The CDR3 nucleotides are TGTGCCAGCAGCCCCGACAGGGTTTTTGAAAAACTGTTTTTT.